A selection of T cell receptor beta chains follows, all from one sample in a study of patients and donors after allogeneic stem cell transplantation. TCRdb independently ran MiXCR on the RT-PCR reads; one entry per CDR3 protein. The sample contains about 88,000 distinct CDR3 sequences, about 48% of which appear only once. The sample consisted of blood, either unsorted or a sorted T cell fraction (not recorded which). These receptor sequences come from a human donor who was either an allogeneic HSCT recipient or a stem cell or donor lymphocyte infusion donor (not recorded which). It is not recorded whose cells these are; they may come from a transplant donor. Both conserved end residues are part of each CDR3. D genes are given only for firm matches. Size is stated for part of the rows, as once, few or many counts, or as a class when the clone is expanded.

cdr3_nt cdr3_aa j_call v_call clone_size d_call cdr3_length
TGTGCCAGCCGAAAAGCTGGACAGGGCCTCTATGGCTACACCTTC CASRKAGQGLYGYTF TRBJ1-2 TRBV27 NA TRBD1 15
TGCAGCGTTGATGCGGCAGGGGACAGAAGCTATGGCTACACCTTC CSVDAAGDRSYGYTF TRBJ1-2 TRBV29-1 NA TRBD1 15
TGTGCCAGCAGTTATAGGCGTTCTAGGCAGCCCCAGCATTTT CASSYRRSRQPQHF TRBJ1-5 TRBV28 NA NA 14
TGTGCCAGCAGCTTAGGACAGAAAATTGAAGCTTTCTTT CASSLGQKIEAFF TRBJ1-1 TRBV7-2 NA NA 13
TGTGCCAGCACGGCGGGGCGTTATGGCTACACCTTC CASTAGRYGYTF TRBJ1-2 TRBV28 NA NA 12
TGTGCCAGCAGCTTGAACCCAGGGAATGAAGCTTTCTTT CASSLNPGNEAFF TRBJ1-1 TRBV5-6 NA NA 13
TGCGCCAGGCCTGAAACTGACAGGCGCCACTCTGGAAACACCATATATTTT CARPETDRRHSGNTIYF TRBJ1-3 TRBV5-1 NA NA 17
TGTGCTAGTGGACCGGACAGGGGTAACTATGGCTACACCTTC CASGPDRGNYGYTF TRBJ1-2 TRBV12-5 few TRBD1 14
TGTGCCAGCAGTTCGACAGTCAAATATGGCTACACCTTC CASSSTVKYGYTF TRBJ1-2 TRBV6-5 NA NA 13
TGCAGTGCTGGGACAGGGGGTTCCTACGAGCAGTACTTC CSAGTGGSYEQYF TRBJ2-7 TRBV20-1 NA TRBD1 13
TGCAGTGCTAGCCTGGCCGGGACTTCCTACACCGGGGAGCTGTTTTTT CSASLAGTSYTGELFF TRBJ2-2 TRBV20-1 NA NA 16
TGTGCCAGCACAGGGGGCCGTCAGCCCCAGCATTTT CASTGGRQPQHF TRBJ1-5 TRBV6-1 few TRBD1 12
TGTGCCAGCAGAATAACAGGGAACACTGAAGCTTTCTTT CASRITGNTEAFF TRBJ1-1 TRBV28 NA NA 13
TGTGCCAGCAGCTCTAAGACGGTTAATTCACCCCTCCACTTT CASSSKTVNSPLHF TRBJ1-6 TRBV12-3/TRBV12-4 few NA 14
TGTGCCAGCAGCTTAGCTATCGGACCGAGTATGAACACTGAAGCTTTCTTT CASSLAIGPSMNTEAFF TRBJ1-1 TRBV11-2 once NA 17
TGTGCCAGCAGCTCCCTTTTAGTAGACTGGCTGCCGACCCAGTACTTC CASSSLLVDWLPTQYF TRBJ2-5 TRBV5-6 NA NA 16
TGTGCCAGCAGCTACCGAGTGGGCGAGAGCACTGAAGCTTTCTTT CASSYRVGESTEAFF TRBJ1-1 TRBV6-1 NA NA 15
TGTGCCAGCAGTACTGCTGGTGAGCAGTTCTTC CASSTAGEQFF TRBJ2-1 TRBV12-3/TRBV12-4 once NA 11
TGTGCCAGTGCAGCGTATAGCAATCAGCCCCAGCATTTT CASAAYSNQPQHF TRBJ1-5 TRBV27 NA NA 13
TGCGCCAGCAGCCAATCATGGACAGGGACGAACACCGGGGAGCTGTTTTTT CASSQSWTGTNTGELFF TRBJ2-2 TRBV4-3 NA TRBD1 17
TGTGCCAGCAGCGTATCCGCGGCGGTTCAAGAGACCCAGTACTTC CASSVSAAVQETQYF TRBJ2-5 TRBV9 NA NA 15
TGTGCCAGCAGTGAACAAAACCCAGGGGGCGATTGGGTATCCGAAAAACTGTTTTTT CASSEQNPGGDWVSEKLFF TRBJ1-4 TRBV6-1 few TRBD1 19
TGCGCCAGCAGCCTCCTCCAGGGATGGGCTGAAGCTTTCTTT CASSLLQGWAEAFF TRBJ1-1 TRBV4-1 NA NA 14
TGTGCCAGCCGATCGGGGGAGACCCAGTACTTC CASRSGETQYF TRBJ2-5 TRBV2 NA NA 11
TGTGCCAGCAGCTTGGCAGGGACGAACACTGAAGCTTTCTTT CASSLAGTNTEAFF TRBJ1-1 TRBV7-3 NA NA 14
TGTGCCAGCAGTGACAGGGAGGGGGAAAAACTGTTTTTT CASSDREGEKLFF TRBJ1-4 TRBV12-3/TRBV12-4 NA TRBD1 13
TGCAGTGCCTTATCCCGGGGATTGAACACCGGGGAGCTGTTTTTT CSALSRGLNTGELFF TRBJ2-2 TRBV20-1 NA NA 15
TGCGCCAGCAGCCAAGATCCAGGGACGGTGGGTTCACCCCTCCACTTT CASSQDPGTVGSPLHF TRBJ1-6 TRBV4-3 NA NA 16
TGTGCCAGCAAGCAGGGTAGGCAACCTTATAGCAATCAGCCCCAGCATTTT CASKQGRQPYSNQPQHF TRBJ1-5 TRBV12-3/TRBV12-4 many NA 17
TGCGCCAGCAGCCAAAGGAGGCAGGGATCCCAGCCCCAGCATTTT CASSQRRQGSQPQHF TRBJ1-5 TRBV4-1 few NA 15
TGCGCCAGCAGCTTGGACCTCGGACAGGGGAACACTGAAGCTTTCTTT CASSLDLGQGNTEAFF TRBJ1-1 TRBV5-1 few TRBD1 16
TGTGCCAGCAGTTTTAATCGAGTGTCTGGCTACACCTTC CASSFNRVSGYTF TRBJ1-2 TRBV27 few NA 13
TGTGCCAGCAGTTTATCCAGGAATCAGCCCCAGCATTTT CASSLSRNQPQHF TRBJ1-5 TRBV27 NA NA 13
TGCAGTGCTAAATACAGGGGCCTGGTGAACACTGAAGCTTTCTTT CSAKYRGLVNTEAFF TRBJ1-1 TRBV20-1 NA TRBD1 15
TGTGCCAGCAGCTTAAAGTGGGGCACTGAAGCTTTCTTT CASSLKWGTEAFF TRBJ1-1 TRBV7-3 NA NA 13
TGTGCCAGCAGTCCCCAACTTCGACAGCACTTGGCGGGCTACACCTTC CASSPQLRQHLAGYTF TRBJ1-2 TRBV27 NA NA 16
TGTGCCAGCCGGAAAATTGGCACCGGGGAGCTGTTTTTT CASRKIGTGELFF TRBJ2-2 TRBV6-2/TRBV6-3 NA NA 13
TGTGCCAGTACCGTATCGGAGGGCCCCTACAATGAGCAGTTCTTC CASTVSEGPYNEQFF TRBJ2-1 TRBV6-2/TRBV6-3 few NA 15
TGTGCCAGCAGTTTCCGCGGGCCCCCTGCTAACTATGGCTACACCTTC CASSFRGPPANYGYTF TRBJ1-2 TRBV12-3/TRBV12-4 NA NA 16
TGTGCCACCAGCAGGGGACAGGGAATAGCCTACGAGCAGTACTTC CATSRGQGIAYEQYF TRBJ2-7 TRBV15 NA TRBD1 15
TGTGCCAGCAGCTCAGGCCACGGACTCTATGGCTACACCTTC CASSSGHGLYGYTF TRBJ1-2 TRBV3-1 NA NA 14
TGTGCCAGCAGTTACTCGAGCGGGAGGGATACGCAGTATTTT CASSYSSGRDTQYF TRBJ2-3 TRBV6-5 NA TRBD2 14
TGCGCCAGCAGCCAAGAGGCGAAGGTTTTGTCAGATACGCAGTATTTT CASSQEAKVLSDTQYF TRBJ2-3 TRBV4-3 NA NA 16
TGTGCCAGCAGCCGCGGGGCCGTTGGAGGTACCTATGGCTACACCTTC CASSRGAVGGTYGYTF TRBJ1-2 TRBV7-9 NA NA 16
TGTGCCAGCAGCCGAAGGGGTTCGGACTATGGCTACACCTTC CASSRRGSDYGYTF TRBJ1-2 TRBV6-6 NA NA 14
TGTGCCATCAGTGAGGTCGAGGCCATGAACACTGAAGCTTTCTTT CAISEVEAMNTEAFF TRBJ1-1 TRBV10-3 few NA 15
TGTGCCGTATCCCGGAGGAGCGATTCACCCCTCCACTTT CAVSRRSDSPLHF TRBJ1-6 TRBV28 NA NA 13
TGTGCCAGCAGGGGGGCCTACCCTAACTATGGCTACACCTTC CASRGAYPNYGYTF TRBJ1-2 TRBV12-3/TRBV12-4 NA NA 14